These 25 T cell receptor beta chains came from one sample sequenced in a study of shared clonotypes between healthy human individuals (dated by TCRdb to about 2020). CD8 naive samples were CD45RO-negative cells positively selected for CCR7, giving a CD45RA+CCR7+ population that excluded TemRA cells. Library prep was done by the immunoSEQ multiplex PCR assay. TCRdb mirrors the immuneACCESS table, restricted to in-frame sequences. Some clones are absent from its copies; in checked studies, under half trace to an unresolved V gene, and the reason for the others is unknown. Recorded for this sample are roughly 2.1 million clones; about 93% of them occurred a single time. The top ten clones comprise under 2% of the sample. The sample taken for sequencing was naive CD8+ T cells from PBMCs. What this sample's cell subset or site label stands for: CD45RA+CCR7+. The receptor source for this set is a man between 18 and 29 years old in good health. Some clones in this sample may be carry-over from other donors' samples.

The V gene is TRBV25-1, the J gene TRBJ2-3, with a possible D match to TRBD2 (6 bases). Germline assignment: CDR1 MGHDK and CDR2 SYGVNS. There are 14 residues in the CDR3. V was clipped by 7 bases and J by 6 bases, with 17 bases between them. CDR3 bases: TGTGCCAGCAAGAAGGGGACTGCTCTGGATACGCAGTATTTT. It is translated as CASKKGTALDTQYF. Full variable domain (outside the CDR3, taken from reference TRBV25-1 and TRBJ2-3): EADIYQTPRYLVIGTGKKITLECSQTMGHDKMYWYQQDPGMELHLIHYSYGVNSTEKGDLSSESTVSRIRTEHFPLTLESARPSHTSQYLCASKKGTALDTQYFGPGTRLTVL.

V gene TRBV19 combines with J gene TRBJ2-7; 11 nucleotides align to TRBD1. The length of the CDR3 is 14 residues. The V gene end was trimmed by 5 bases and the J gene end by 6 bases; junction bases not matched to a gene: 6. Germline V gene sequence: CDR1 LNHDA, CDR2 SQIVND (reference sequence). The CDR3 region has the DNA TGTGCCAGTAGTTTTGGACAGGGGGCACTCGAGCAGTACTTC. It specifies CASSFGQGALEQYF.

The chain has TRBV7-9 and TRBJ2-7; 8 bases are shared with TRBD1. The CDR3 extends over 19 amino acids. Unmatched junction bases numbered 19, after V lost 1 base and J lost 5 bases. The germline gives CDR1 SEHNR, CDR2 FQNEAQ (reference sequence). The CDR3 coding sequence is TGTGCCAGCAGCTTAGGGTATCGGGTCGGGACAGGTGGTGGGGACGAGCAGTACTTC. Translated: CASSLGYRVGTGGGDEQYF.

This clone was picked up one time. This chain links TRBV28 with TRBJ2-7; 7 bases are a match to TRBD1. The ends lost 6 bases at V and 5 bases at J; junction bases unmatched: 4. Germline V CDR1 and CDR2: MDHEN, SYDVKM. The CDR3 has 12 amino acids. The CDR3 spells CASRMTGNEQYF. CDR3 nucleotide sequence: TGTGCCAGCAGAATGACAGGGAACGAGCAGTACTTC.

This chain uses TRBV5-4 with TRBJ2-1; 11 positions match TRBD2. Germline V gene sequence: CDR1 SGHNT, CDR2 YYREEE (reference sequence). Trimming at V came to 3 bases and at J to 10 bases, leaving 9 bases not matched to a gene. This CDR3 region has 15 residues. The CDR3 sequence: CASSSLTSGSGEQFF. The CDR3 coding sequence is TGTGCCAGCAGCTCCCTAACTAGCGGGAGTGGGGAGCAGTTCTTC.

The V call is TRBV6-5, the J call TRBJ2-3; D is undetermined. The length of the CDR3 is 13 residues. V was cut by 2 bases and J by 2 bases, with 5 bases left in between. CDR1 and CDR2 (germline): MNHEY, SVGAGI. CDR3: CASSYHYTDTQYF. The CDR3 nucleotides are TGTGCCAGCAGTTACCACTACACAGATACGCAGTATTTT.

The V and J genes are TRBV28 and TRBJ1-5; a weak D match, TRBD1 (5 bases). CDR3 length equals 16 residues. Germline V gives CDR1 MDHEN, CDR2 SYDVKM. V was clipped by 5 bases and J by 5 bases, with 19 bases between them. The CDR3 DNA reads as TGTGCCAGCAGTCCCACGGGGCTCACTGGGCATCAGCCCCAGCATTTT. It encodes CASSPTGLTGHQPQHF.

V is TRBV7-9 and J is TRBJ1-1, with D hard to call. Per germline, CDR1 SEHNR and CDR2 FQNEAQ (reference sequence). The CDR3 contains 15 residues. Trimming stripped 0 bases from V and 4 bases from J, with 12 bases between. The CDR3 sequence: CASSLALGRGTEAFF. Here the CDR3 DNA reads TGTGCCAGCAGCTTAGCGCTGGGCAGAGGCACTGAAGCTTTCTTT.

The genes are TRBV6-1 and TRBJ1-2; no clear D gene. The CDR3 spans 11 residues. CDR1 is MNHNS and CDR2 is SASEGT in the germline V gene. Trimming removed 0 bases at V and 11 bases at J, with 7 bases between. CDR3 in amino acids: CASSEANVYTF. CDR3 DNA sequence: TGTGCCAGCAGTGAAGCGAACGTTTACACCTTC.

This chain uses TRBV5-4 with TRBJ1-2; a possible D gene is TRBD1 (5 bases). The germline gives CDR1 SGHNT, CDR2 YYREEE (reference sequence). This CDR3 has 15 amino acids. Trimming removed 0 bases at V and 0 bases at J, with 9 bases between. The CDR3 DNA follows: TGTGCCAGCAGCTTGGAGAGGGGAGCTAACTATGGCTACACCTTC. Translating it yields CASSLERGANYGYTF.

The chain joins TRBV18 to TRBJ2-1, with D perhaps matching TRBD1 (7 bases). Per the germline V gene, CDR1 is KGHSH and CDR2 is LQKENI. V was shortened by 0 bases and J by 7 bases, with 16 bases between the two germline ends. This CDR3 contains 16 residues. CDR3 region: CASSPPEGASYNEQFF. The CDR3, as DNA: TGTGCCAGCTCACCACCGGAGGGGGCTTCTTATAATGAGCAGTTCTTC.

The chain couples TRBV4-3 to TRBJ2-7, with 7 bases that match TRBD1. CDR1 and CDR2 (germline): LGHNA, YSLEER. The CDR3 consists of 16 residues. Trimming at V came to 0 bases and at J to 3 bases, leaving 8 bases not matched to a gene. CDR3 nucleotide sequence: TGCGCCAGCAGCCAAGAAGGTACAGGGGCCCGCTACGAGCAGTACTTC. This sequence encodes CASSQEGTGARYEQYF.

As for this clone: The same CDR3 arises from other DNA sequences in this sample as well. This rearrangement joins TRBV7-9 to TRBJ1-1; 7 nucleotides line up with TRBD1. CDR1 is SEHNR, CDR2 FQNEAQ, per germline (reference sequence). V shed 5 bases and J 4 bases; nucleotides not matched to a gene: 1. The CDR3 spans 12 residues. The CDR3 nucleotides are TGTGCCAGCAGCCCAGGGGGCACTGAAGCTTTCTTT. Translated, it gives CASSPGGTEAFF.

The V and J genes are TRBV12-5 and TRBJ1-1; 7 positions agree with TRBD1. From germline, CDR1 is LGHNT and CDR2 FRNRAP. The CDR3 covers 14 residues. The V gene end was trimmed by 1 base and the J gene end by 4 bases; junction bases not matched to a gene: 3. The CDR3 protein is CASGLGQGGTEAFF. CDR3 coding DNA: TGTGCTAGTGGTTTGGGACAGGGTGGCACTGAAGCTTTCTTT.

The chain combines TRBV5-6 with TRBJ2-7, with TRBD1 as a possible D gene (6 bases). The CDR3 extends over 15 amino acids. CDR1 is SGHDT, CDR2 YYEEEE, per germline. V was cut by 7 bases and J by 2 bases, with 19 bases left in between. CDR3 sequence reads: CASFPRQAKPYEQYF. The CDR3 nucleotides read TGTGCCAGCTTTCCCCGACAGGCCAAGCCCTACGAGCAGTACTTC.

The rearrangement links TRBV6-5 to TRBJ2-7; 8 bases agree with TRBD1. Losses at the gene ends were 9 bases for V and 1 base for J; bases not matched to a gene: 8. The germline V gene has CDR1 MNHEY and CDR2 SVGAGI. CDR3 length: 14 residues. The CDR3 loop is CARRDGQGSYEQYF. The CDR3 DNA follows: TGTGCCAGAAGGGATGGACAGGGTTCCTACGAGCAGTACTTC.

The CDR3 protein is CASSIGGGGAYEQYF. CDR3 nucleotide sequence: TGTGCCAGTAGTATAGGAGGAGGGGGGGCCTACGAGCAGTACTTC. The chain has TRBV19 and TRBJ2-7; the D gene is possibly TRBD2 (7 bases). Germline V gene lookup returns CDR1 LNHDA and CDR2 SQIVND (reference sequence). The CDR3 spans 15 residues. V lost 1 base to trimming and J lost 2 bases, with 12 bases between them.

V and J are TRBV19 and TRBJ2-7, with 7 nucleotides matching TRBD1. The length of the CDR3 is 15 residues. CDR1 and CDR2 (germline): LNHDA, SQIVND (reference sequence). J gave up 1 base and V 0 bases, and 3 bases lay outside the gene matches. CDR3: CASSIETGRSYEQYF. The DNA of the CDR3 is TGTGCCAGTAGTATAGAGACAGGGCGATCCTACGAGCAGTACTTC. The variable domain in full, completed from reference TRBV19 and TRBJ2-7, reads DGGITQSPKYLFRKEGQNVTLSCEQNLNHDAMYWYRQDPGQGLRLIYYSQIVNDFQKGDIAEGYSVSREKKESFPLTVTSAQKNPTAFYLCASSIETGRSYEQYFGPGTRLTVT.

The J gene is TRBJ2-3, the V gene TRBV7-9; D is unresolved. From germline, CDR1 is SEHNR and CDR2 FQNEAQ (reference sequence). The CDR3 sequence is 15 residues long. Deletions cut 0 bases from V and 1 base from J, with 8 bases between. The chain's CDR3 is CASSLARIGTDTQYF. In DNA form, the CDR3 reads TGTGCCAGCAGCTTAGCGCGCATAGGCACAGATACGCAGTATTTT. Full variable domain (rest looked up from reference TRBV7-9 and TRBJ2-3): DTGVSQNPRHKITKRGQNVTFRCDPISEHNRLYWYRQTLGQGPEFLTYFQNEAQLEKSRLLSDRFSAERPKGSFSTLEIQRTEQGDSAMYLCASSLARIGTDTQYFGPGTRLTVL.

The CDR3 nucleotides are TGTGCCAGCAGCCAGAGGACAGTTTACGAGCAGTACTTC. This gives the protein CASSQRTVYEQYF. The chain has TRBV7-9 and TRBJ2-7, with D perhaps matching TRBD1 (6 bases). Trimming cost V 5 bases and J 4 bases, with 12 bases left between them. CDR1 SEHNR and CDR2 FQNEAQ come from the germline V gene (reference sequence). The CDR3 spans 13 residues.

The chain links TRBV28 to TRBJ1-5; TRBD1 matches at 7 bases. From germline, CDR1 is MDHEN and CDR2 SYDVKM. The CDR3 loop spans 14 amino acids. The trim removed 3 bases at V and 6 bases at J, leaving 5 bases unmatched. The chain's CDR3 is CASSFLQGTQPQHF. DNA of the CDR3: TGTGCCAGCAGTTTCCTACAGGGGACTCAGCCCCAGCATTTT.

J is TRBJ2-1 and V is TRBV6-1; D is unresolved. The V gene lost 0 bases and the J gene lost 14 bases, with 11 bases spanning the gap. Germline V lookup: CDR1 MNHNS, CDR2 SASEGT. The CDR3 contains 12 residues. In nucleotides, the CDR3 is TGTGCCAGCAGTGAAGCAGTAACGTGGAAGTTCTTC. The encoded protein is CASSEAVTWKFF.

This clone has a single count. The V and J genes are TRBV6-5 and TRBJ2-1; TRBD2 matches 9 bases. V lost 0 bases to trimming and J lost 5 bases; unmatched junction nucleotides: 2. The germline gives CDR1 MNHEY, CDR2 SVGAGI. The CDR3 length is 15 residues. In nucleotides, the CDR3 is TGTGCCAGCAGTTACTCCAGCGGGGGGAACAATGAGCAGTTCTTC. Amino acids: CASSYSSGGNNEQFF.

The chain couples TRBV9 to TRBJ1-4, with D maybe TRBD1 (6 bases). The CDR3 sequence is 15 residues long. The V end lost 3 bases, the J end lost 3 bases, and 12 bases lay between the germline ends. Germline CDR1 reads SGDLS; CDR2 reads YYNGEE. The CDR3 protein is CASSARGLPNEKLFF. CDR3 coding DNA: TGTGCCAGCAGCGCCAGGGGCCTTCCTAATGAAAAACTGTTTTTT.

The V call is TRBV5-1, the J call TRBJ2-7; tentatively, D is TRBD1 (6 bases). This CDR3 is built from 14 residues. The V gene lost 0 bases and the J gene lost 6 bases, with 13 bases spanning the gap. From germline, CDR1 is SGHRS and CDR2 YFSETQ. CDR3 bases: TGCGCCAGCAGCTTGGTCACAGGGAGTAGCGAGCAGTACTTC. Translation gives CASSLVTGSSEQYF.